This T cell receptor beta chain was sequenced for a study of identical twins. Regarding the study as a whole: Those out-of-frame alpha sequences shared by twins showed an excess of low generation probability. Conclusions were based on cross-sectional statistical analysis, without following the same donors.

Donors uniformly comprised healthy Caucasians. There are many counts of this clonotype. Its antigen is not identified. Each CDR3 protein is one row after TCRdb ran MiXCR on the 5' RACE reads. The sample has approximately 280,000 distinct CDR3 sequences; approximately 8% are singletons. This sample also belongs to another study, concerning yellow fever vaccine responses in identical twins.

The sequenced sample consisted of memory (CD45RO+) T cells sorted from blood. This sequence was found in a young woman in good health.

Here the CDR3 reads CATSTGRSLTYEQYF. The CDR3 DNA sequence: TGTGCCACCAGCACCGGACGGAGTCTTACCTACGAGCAGTACTTC. The J gene is TRBJ2-7, the V gene TRBV15, with unresolved D. Germline lookup yields CDR1 LNHNV and CDR2 YYDKDF (reference sequence). This CDR3 has 15 amino acids. The V gene lost 4 bases and the J gene lost 2 bases, with 15 bases spanning the gap.